A selection of T cell receptor beta chains follows, all from one sample in a study of blood T cell repertoires in COVID-19. The data were produced by immunoSEQ multiplex PCR, yet TCRdb's version contains in-frame clones alone and is incomplete. The sample has roughly 190,000 clones; roughly 80% are singletons. The sequencing sample was made of peripheral blood. These receptors all stem from a man between 60 and 75 years old with acute or convalescent COVID-19. Each CDR3 is given without its conserved first and last residue. Size values are once, few and many counts, or a class for expanded clones, and some rows have none.

V	J	size	CDR3
TRBV5-4	TRBJ2-7	NA	ASSYSRGGINEQY
TRBV9	TRBJ1-1	few	ASSVQGGTEAF
TRBV24-1	TRBJ2-1	NA	ATSVGAEQF
TRBV7-8	TRBJ1-5	NA	ASSLTQDQPQH
TRBV3-1/TRBV3-2	TRBJ2-7	NA	ASSQVAGGSYEQY
TRBV6-5	TRBJ1-6	NA	ASKEQEPYNSPLH
TRBV28	TRBJ1-6	NA	ASSQGVQSPSPLH
TRBV7-9	TRBJ1-1	NA	ASSFESEAF
TRBV3-1/TRBV3-2	TRBJ2-5	NA	ASSQDGRVGETQY
TRBV11-2	TRBJ1-2	few	ASSTGQGYGYT
TRBV5-5	TRBJ2-7	few	ASSLIAGLSSYEQY
TRBV5-4	TRBJ2-6	once	ASRVQGSGANVLT
TRBV2	TRBJ1-6	NA	ASRVPGLSDSPLH
TRBV11-2	TRBJ2-5	NA	ASSFLAGNQETQY
TRBV27	TRBJ1-3	NA	ASSRQGGNTIY
TRBV5-1	TRBJ2-2	NA	ASSLAGGVRTGELF
TRBV28	TRBJ2-7	NA	ASSPAGTGDDEQY
TRBV29-1	TRBJ1-2	NA	SVVQMYGYT
TRBV5-1	TRBJ2-2	NA	ASSLRTSGYTGELF
TRBV6-6	TRBJ2-7	NA	ASSSGGRNSYEQY
TRBV14	TRBJ1-2	NA	ASSRRVGGEGYT
TRBV24-1	TRBJ2-2	NA	ATSDLTSGSSWANTGELF
TRBV6-5	TRBJ2-3	NA	ASKGSGASTDTQY
TRBV9	TRBJ2-2	NA	ASSVASGGTGELF
TRBV20-1	TRBJ1-6	NA	SASNRGGSPLH
TRBV6-5	TRBJ1-1	NA	ASSYPAGGGTEAF
TRBV9	TRBJ1-3	NA	ASSVGQGASGNTIY
TRBV6-6	TRBJ1-3	once	ASSRLTGGSGNTIY
TRBV6-4	TRBJ2-2	once	ASRSGGGTGELF
TRBV7-2	TRBJ1-4	NA	ASSIGQGHATNEKLF
TRBV2	TRBJ1-6	NA	ASSMGQNNSPLH
TRBV7-3	TRBJ1-1	NA	ASSLTGRDTEAF
TRBV19	TRBJ1-5	NA	ASSSGTGTQPQH
TRBV15	TRBJ2-1	NA	ATSRLPGRSYNEQF
TRBV2	TRBJ1-6	NA	ASSLTYNSPLH
TRBV29-1	TRBJ1-1	once	SVDREANTEAF
TRBV7-2	TRBJ2-1	NA	ASSLVGLAYDEQF
TRBV27	TRBJ1-1	NA	ASSRQGRGRVTEAF
TRBV7-7	TRBJ1-5	NA	ASNYNRTGGDQPQH
TRBV9	TRBJ2-2	NA	ASSVNSGELF
TRBV7-3	TRBJ2-2	NA	ASSPGTGDTGELF
TRBV4-2	TRBJ2-7	NA	ASSQPGLASYEQY
TRBV12-5	TRBJ1-2	NA	ASGFSWELGYGYT
TRBV5-1	TRBJ1-1	NA	ASSLNPGGGTEAF
TRBV4-3	TRBJ1-2	NA	ASSQPQGYGYT
TRBV6-5	TRBJ2-1	NA	ASSLGLANEQF
TRBV18	TRBJ2-3	NA	ASSPTSGTDTQY
TRBV7-9	TRBJ2-5	NA	ASSWAGERRETQY
TRBV6-1	TRBJ1-5	NA	ASSEVAGGQPQH
TRBV27	TRBJ2-4	NA	ASRAGGWGKNIQY
TRBV5-1	TRBJ1-2	few	ASSPQGGGYGYT
TRBV29-1	TRBJ2-1	NA	SVTTGYVEQF
TRBV7-9	TRBJ1-1	NA	ASSPPPGNTEAF
TRBV19	TRBJ1-1	NA	ASSPRQHPNTEAF
TRBV21-1	TRBJ2-1	once	ASSEGGDGALGEQF
TRBV4-2	TRBJ1-6	NA	ASSQAPGNSPLH
TRBV5-1	TRBJ2-4	few	ASSTGTGDIIQY
TRBV10-3	TRBJ2-7	NA	AISVVGASAEQY
TRBV9	TRBJ2-2	NA	ASSRASGWPRELF